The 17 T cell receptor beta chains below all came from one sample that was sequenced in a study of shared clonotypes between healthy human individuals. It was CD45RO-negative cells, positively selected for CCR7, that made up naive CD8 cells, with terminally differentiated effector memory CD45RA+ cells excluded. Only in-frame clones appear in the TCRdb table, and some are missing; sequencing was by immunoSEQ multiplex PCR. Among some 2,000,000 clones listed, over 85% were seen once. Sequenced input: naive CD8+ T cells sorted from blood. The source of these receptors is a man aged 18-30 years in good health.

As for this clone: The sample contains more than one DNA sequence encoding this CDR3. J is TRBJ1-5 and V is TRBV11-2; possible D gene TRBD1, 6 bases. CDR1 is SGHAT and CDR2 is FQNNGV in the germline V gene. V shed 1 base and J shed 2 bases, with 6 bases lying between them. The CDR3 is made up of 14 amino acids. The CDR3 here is CASSLGQGNQPQHF. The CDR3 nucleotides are TGTGCCAGCAGCTTAGGACAGGGCAATCAGCCCCAGCATTTT.

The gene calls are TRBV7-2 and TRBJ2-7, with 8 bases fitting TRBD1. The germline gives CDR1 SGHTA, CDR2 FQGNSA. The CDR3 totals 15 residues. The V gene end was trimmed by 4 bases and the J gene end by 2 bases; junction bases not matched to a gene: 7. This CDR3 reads CASSWNRGATYEQYF. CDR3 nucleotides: TGTGCCAGCAGCTGGAACAGGGGGGCTACCTACGAGCAGTACTTC.

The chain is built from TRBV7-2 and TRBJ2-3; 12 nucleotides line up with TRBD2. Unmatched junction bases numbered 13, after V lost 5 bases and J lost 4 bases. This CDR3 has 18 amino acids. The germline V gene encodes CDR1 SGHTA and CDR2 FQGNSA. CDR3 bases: TGTGCCAGCAGCCTCGGGACTAGCGGGCCGAGGGTTGCAGATACGCAGTATTTT. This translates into CASSLGTSGPRVADTQYF.

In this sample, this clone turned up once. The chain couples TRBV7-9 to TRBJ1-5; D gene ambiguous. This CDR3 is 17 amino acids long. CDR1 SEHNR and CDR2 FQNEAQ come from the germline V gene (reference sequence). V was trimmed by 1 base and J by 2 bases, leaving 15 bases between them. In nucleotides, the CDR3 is TGTGCCAGCAGCTTAGTTGGTAGTGAAGGAGGCAATCAGCCCCAGCATTTT. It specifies CASSLVGSEGGNQPQHF.

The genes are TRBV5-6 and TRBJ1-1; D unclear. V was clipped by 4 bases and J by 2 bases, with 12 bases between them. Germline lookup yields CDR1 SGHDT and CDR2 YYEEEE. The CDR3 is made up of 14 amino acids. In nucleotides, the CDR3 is TGTGCCAGCAGCATTAAGAGGACTAACACTGAAGCTTTCTTT. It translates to CASSIKRTNTEAFF.

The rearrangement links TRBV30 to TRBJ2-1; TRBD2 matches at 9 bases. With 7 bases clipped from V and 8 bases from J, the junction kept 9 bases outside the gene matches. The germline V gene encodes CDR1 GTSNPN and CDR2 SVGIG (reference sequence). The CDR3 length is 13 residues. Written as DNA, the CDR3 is TGTGCCTCGGCGGGGGGGTTTGGGTATGAGCAGTTCTTC. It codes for CASAGGFGYEQFF.

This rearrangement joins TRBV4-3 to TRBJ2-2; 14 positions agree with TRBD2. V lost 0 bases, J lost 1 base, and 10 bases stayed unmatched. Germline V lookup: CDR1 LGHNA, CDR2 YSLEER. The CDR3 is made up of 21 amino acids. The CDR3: CASSQDRGTSGSSGNTGELFF. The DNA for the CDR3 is TGCGCCAGCAGCCAAGATCGGGGGACTAGCGGGAGTTCTGGGAACACCGGGGAGCTGTTTTTT.

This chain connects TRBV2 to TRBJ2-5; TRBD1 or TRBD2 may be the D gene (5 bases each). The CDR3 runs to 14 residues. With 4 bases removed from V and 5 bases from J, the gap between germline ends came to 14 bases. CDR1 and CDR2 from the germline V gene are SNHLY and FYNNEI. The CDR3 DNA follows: TGTGCCAGCAGTGTGTGGCAATGGGGGGAGACCCAGTACTTC. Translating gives CASSVWQWGETQYF. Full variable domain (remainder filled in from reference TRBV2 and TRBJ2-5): EPEVTQTPSHQVTQMGQEVILRCVPISNHLYFYWYRQILGQKVEFLVSFYNNEISEKSEIFDDQFSVERPDGSNFTLKIRSTKLEDSAMYFCASSVWQWGETQYFGPGTRLLVL.

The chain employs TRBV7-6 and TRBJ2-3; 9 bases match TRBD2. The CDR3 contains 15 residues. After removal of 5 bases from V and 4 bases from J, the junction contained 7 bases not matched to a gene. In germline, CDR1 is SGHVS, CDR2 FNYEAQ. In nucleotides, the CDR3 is TGTGCCAGCAGCCTTAGCGGGGGCGCGGCAGATACGCAGTATTTT. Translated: CASSLSGGAADTQYF.

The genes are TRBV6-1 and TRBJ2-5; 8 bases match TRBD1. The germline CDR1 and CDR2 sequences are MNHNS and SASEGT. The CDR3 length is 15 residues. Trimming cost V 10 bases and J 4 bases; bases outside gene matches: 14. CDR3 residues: CATWTGPLSGETQYF. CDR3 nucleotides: TGTGCCACCTGGACAGGGCCCCTCTCTGGAGAGACCCAGTACTTC.

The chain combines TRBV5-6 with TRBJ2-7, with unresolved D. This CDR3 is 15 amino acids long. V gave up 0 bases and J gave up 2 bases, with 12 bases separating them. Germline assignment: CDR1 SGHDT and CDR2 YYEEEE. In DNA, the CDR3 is TGTGCCAGCAGCTTGGTGGCACAACTTACCTACGAGCAGTACTTC. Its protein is CASSLVAQLTYEQYF.

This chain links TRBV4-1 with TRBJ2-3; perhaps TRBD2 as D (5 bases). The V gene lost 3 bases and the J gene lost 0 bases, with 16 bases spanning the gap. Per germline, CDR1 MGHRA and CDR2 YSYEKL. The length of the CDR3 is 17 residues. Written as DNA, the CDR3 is TGCGCCAGCAGCCATGGCCCGACTACACCTAGCACAGATACGCAGTATTTT. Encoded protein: CASSHGPTTPSTDTQYF.

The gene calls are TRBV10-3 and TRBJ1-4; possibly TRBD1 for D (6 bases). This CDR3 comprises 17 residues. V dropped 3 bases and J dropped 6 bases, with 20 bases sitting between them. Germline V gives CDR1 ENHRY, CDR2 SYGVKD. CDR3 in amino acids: CAISDPSRGDSDEKLFF. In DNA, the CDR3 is TGTGCCATCAGTGACCCTAGTAGGGGGGATTCCGATGAAAAACTGTTTTTT.

The CDR3 coding sequence is TGTGCCAGCATCGGCGCGGGGGCTAATGAAAAACTGTTTTTT. It specifies CASIGAGANEKLFF. The chain employs TRBV27 and TRBJ1-4, with D possibly TRBD1 on 5 matching bases. The CDR3 consists of 14 residues. V was shortened by 7 bases and J by 3 bases, with 12 bases between the two germline ends. Per germline, CDR1 MNHEY and CDR2 SMNVEV (reference sequence).

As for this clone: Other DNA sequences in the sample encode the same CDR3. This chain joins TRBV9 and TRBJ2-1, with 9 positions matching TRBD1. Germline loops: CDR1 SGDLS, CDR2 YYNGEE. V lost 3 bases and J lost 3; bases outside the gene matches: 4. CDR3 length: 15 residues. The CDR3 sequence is CASSEQGALYNEQFF. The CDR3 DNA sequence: TGTGCCAGCAGCGAACAGGGGGCACTCTACAATGAGCAGTTCTTC. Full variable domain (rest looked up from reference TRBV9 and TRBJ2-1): DSGVTQTPKHLITATGQRVTLRCSPRSGDLSVYWYQQSLDQGLQFLIQYYNGEERAKGNILERFSAQQFPDLHSELNLSSLELGDSALYFCASSEQGALYNEQFFGPGTRLTVL.

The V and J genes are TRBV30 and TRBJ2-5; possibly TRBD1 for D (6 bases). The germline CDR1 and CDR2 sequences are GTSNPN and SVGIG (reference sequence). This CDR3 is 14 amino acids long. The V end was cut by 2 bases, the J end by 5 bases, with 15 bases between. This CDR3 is CAWSWAAGAETQYF. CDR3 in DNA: TGTGCCTGGAGTTGGGCCGCAGGGGCGGAGACCCAGTACTTC.

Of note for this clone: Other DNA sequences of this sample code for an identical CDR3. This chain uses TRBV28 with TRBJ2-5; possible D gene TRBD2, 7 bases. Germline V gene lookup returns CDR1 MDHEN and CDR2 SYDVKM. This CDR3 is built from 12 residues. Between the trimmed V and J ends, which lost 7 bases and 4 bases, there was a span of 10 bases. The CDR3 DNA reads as TGTGCCAGCACGGGGGGCGGAGAGACCCAGTACTTC. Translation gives CASTGGGETQYF.